The T cell receptor (beta chain) described here comes from a study of CD8 T cells in Susac syndrome. CD8+ and CD4+ T cells taken from blood had their TCR beta sequenced. Control patients had untreated stable or active relapsing-remitting multiple sclerosis by revised McDonald criteria. FACS was used to enrich TEMRA cells, whereas the CD8+ and CD4+ T cells were obtained by negative isolation. After extraction with the RNeasy kit, about 0.45 to 1 ug of the RNA was reverse transcribed using random hexamers. The amplification used immunoSEQ multiplex PCR on TCR beta CDR3; it spanned 54 Vbeta and 13 Jbeta. TCRdb reprocessed the immunoSEQ multiplex PCR reads with MiXCR, giving one entry per CDR3 protein. The sample has more than 95,000 distinct CDR3 sequences, approximately 95% seen once. V gave up 1 base and J gave up 2 bases; unmatched junction bases: 3. The CDR3 spans 15 residues. CDR1 is LGHDT, CDR2 YNNKEL, per germline (reference sequence).

The source is a human donor with multiple sclerosis. The sample was CD8+ T cells from PBMCs. V gene TRBV3-1 combines with J gene TRBJ2-7; 9 nucleotides align to TRBD1. As DNA, the CDR3 is TGTGCCAGCAGCCAAGGGACAGGGGCTACCTACGAGCAGTACTTC. The encoded protein is CASSQGTGATYEQYF.